The source of this T cell receptor beta chain is a study of memory B cells and T cells in multiple sclerosis. Profiling relied on immunoSEQ multiplex PCR, and the TCRdb table lists in-frame clones only, not all of them. Altogether over 35,000 clones are present, around 79% being singletons, with the ten largest covering approximately 1.2%. This clone was seen a single time. What it binds is unknown. Stimulus-free culture yielded autoproliferating CFSE-dim and non-proliferating CFSE-high T cells, each sequenced separately. Approximately 5x10^7 CFSE-labeled PBMCs were cultured six to eight days unstimulated, then replicate wells were pooled. This CDR3 region has 14 residues. V shed 6 bases and J shed 2 bases, with 16 bases lying between them. The germline V gene has CDR1 GTSNPN and CDR2 SVGIG (reference sequence).

Input material: PBMCs from blood kept in culture. V is TRBV30 and J is TRBJ1-2; D is perhaps TRBD1 (6 bases). This receptor was taken from a human donor with multiple sclerosis. This CDR3 is CACVAPRGNYGYTF. For the CDR3, the DNA is TGTGCCTGCGTAGCCCCGAGGGGGAACTATGGCTACACCTTC.